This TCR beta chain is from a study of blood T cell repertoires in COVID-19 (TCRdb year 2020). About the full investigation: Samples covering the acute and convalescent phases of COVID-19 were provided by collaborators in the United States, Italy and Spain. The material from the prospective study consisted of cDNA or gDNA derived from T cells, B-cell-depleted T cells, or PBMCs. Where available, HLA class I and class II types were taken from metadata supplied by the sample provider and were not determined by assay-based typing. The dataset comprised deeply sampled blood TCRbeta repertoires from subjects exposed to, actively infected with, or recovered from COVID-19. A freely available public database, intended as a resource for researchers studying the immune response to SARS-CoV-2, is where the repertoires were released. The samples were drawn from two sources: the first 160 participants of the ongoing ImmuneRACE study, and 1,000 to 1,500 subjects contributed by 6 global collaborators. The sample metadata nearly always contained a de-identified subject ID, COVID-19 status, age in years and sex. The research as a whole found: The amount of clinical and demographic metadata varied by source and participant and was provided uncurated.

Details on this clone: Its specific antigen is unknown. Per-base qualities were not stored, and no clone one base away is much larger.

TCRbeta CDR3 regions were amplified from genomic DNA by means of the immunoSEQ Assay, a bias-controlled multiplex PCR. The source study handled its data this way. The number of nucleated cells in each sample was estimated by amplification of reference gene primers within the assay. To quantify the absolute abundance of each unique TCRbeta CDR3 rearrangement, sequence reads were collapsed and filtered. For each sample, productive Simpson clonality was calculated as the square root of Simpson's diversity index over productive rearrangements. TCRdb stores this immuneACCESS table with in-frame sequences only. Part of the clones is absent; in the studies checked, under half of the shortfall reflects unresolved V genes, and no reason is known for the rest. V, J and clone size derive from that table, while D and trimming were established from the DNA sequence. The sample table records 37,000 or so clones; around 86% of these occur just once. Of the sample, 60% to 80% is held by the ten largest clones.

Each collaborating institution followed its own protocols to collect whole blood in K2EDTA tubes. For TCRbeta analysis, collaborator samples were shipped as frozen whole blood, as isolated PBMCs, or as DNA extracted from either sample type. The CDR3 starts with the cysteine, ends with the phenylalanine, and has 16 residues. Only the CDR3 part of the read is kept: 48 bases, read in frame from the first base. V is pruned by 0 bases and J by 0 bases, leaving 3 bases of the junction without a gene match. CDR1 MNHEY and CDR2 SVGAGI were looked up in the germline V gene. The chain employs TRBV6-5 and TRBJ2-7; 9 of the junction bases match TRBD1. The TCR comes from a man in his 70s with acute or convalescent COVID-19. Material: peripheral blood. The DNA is TGTGCCAGCAGTTACTCTGGGGGACAGGGCTCCTACGAGCAGTACTTC. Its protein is CASSYSGGQGSYEQYF.